The next 20 T cell receptor beta chains were all read from a single sample in a study of T-cell reconstitution after alpha-beta-depleted transplantation in children. This sample's TCRbeta library carried unique molecular identifier barcodes. TCRdb re-derived calls from the PCR reads in MiXCR, one entry per CDR3 protein. The repertoire holds about half a million distinct CDR3 sequences, with around 12% as singletons. Here the sequenced sample was PBMCs from the stem cell graft donor, taken from the stem cell graft. These receptors originate from a human donor who donated a stem cell graft to a child with combined immunodeficiency.

The chain carries TRBV6-2 or TRBV6-3 and TRBJ2-5; the D is unclear. Trimming took off 5 bases at V and 1 base at J, with 17 bases between the two ends. CDR3 size: 16 residues. Germline values: CDR1 MNHEY, CDR2 SVGEGT. The CDR3, as DNA: TGTGCCAGCAGTCCCCTGGAGAGACGGAGCCAAGAGACCCAGTACTTC. Protein product: CASSPLERRSQETQYF.

This clonotype has ten or more counts. The chain has TRBV5-1 and TRBJ2-3; no definite D call. V shed 2 bases and J shed 1 base, with 14 bases lying between them. The CDR3 consists of 16 residues. Germline CDR1 and CDR2: SGHRS and YFSETQ. The CDR3 DNA reads TGCGCCAGCAGCTTATCCCCGTACGTTGGCACAGATACGCAGTATTTT. It translates to CASSLSPYVGTDTQYF.

The rearrangement joins TRBV24-1 to TRBJ1-2; no definite D call. Germline V gene lookup returns CDR1 KGHDR and CDR2 SFDVKD. With 11 bases removed from V and 1 base from J, the gap between germline ends came to 13 bases. The length of the CDR3 is 13 residues. Written as DNA, the CDR3 is TGTGCCAACCATTTGACAAGTAACTATGGCTACACCTTC. Translating gives CANHLTSNYGYTF.

The chain couples TRBV4-3 to TRBJ2-5, with D perhaps TRBD1 (6 bases). The CDR3 covers 15 residues. Per germline, CDR1 LGHNA and CDR2 YSLEER. The V gene lost 3 bases and the J gene lost 3 bases, with 14 bases spanning the gap. The CDR3 bases are TGCGCCAGCAGCCAGAGATGGACAGTAAAAGAGACCCAGTACTTC. Translated, it gives CASSQRWTVKETQYF.

The CDR3, as DNA: TGTGCCAGCAGTTTGGGGTTCGCTGAAGCTTTCTTT. It is translated as CASSLGFAEAFF. V is TRBV12-3 or TRBV12-4 and J is TRBJ1-1; no reliable D call. CDR3 length: 12 amino acids. Trimming took 3 bases from V and 6 from J, leaving 8 bases between them.

V and J are TRBV6-2 or TRBV6-3 and TRBJ2-5; either TRBD1 or TRBD2 may fit D (6 bases each). In germline, CDR1 is MNHEY, CDR2 SVGEGT. This CDR3 is built from 16 residues. Trimming removed 5 bases from V and 5 bases from J, with 21 bases in between. The CDR3 DNA reads TGTGCCAGCAGTCCCTCCGGGGGCCTAAACTACGAGACCCAGTACTTC. It is translated as CASSPSGGLNYETQYF.

This clonotype was found a few times. The chain is built from TRBV5-1 and TRBJ1-2; 10 bases match TRBD1. V shed 4 bases and J 2 bases; nucleotides not matched to a gene: 11. Germline CDR1 SGHRS, CDR2 YFSETQ. This CDR3 region has 17 residues. CDR3: CASSPFGDRGMNYGYTF. The CDR3 nucleotides read TGCGCCAGCAGCCCATTTGGGGACAGGGGAATGAACTATGGCTACACCTTC.

This clonotype was observed many times. V usage is TRBV20-1 and J usage is TRBJ2-1; the match to TRBD2 covers 10 bases. Germline trimming cut 6 bases from V and 0 bases from J; bases unmatched to any gene: 5. The CDR3 has 15 residues. Germline V gives CDR1 DFQATT, CDR2 SNEGSKA (reference sequence). The CDR3 reads CSARGLASSYNEQFF. The CDR3 DNA reads TGCAGTGCGAGGGGACTAGCGAGCTCCTACAATGAGCAGTTCTTC.

This clonotype was counted many times. This chain connects TRBV6-1 to TRBJ2-1, with D unclear. V was trimmed by 0 bases and J by 2 bases, leaving 11 bases between them. The CDR3 runs to 16 residues. Germline values: CDR1 MNHNS, CDR2 SASEGT. The CDR3 sequence is CASSEAHGSAYNEQFF. CDR3 bases: TGTGCCAGCAGTGAAGCGCACGGTTCCGCCTACAATGAGCAGTTCTTC.

This clonotype has at least ten counts. Here the CDR3 reads CASSLGRGTYNEQFF. The CDR3 DNA follows: TGTGCCAGCAGTTTGGGCAGGGGTACCTACAATGAGCAGTTCTTC. The V gene is TRBV12-3 or TRBV12-4, the J gene TRBJ2-1; possibly TRBD1 for D (6 bases). The CDR3 has 15 residues. Trimming left V 3 bases short and J 2 bases short, with 11 bases between.

This clonotype was picked up many times. This chain connects TRBV6-5 to TRBJ2-1; D tentatively reads TRBD1 or TRBD2 (5 bases each). The CDR3 totals 15 residues. V shed 2 bases and J shed 3 bases, with 11 bases lying between them. Germline values: CDR1 MNHEY, CDR2 SVGAGI. The CDR3 is CASSYGASFYNEQFF. In DNA form, the CDR3 reads TGTGCCAGCAGTTACGGGGCTAGCTTCTACAATGAGCAGTTCTTC.

This clonotype was detected only a few times. The chain employs TRBV27 and TRBJ1-5; D call uncertain. CDR3 length equals 12 residues. CDR1 is MNHEY, CDR2 SMNVEV, per germline (reference sequence). The V and J ends lost 1 base and 7 bases respectively, with 5 bases between them. CDR3 bases: TGTGCCAGCAGTTTATACGGCCAGCCCCAGCATTTT. It translates to CASSLYGQPQHF.

The chain recombines TRBV7-3 with TRBJ2-3; 9 nucleotides line up with TRBD2. CDR3 length: 15 residues. V was clipped by 5 bases and J by 4 bases; unmatched bases: 7. CDR1 and CDR2 from the germline V gene are SGHTA and FQGTGA. The CDR3 region has the DNA TGTGCCAGCAGCCCAGCGGGAGGTGGGCCAGATACGCAGTATTTT. Protein sequence: CASSPAGGGPDTQYF.

This clonotype was counted only a few times. This chain joins TRBV3-1 and TRBJ2-2; D possibly corresponds to TRBD1 (6 bases). Looked up from germline, CDR1 is LGHDT and CDR2 is YNNKEL (reference sequence). The length of the CDR3 is 15 residues. V was clipped by 3 bases and J by 7 bases, with 15 bases between them. The CDR3: CASSHWGLGVGELFF. The DNA for the CDR3 is TGTGCCAGCAGCCATTGGGGGCTCGGAGTCGGGGAGCTGTTTTTT.

This clonotype has more than one count but fewer than ten. The chain couples TRBV11-1 to TRBJ2-1, with a tentative D call TRBD2 (5 bases). The germline V gene encodes CDR1 SGHAT and CDR2 FQDESV (reference sequence). Trimming took 5 bases from V and 0 from J, leaving 17 bases between them. The CDR3 has 17 residues. CDR3 residues: CASSDLRSSASYNEQFF. DNA for the CDR3: TGTGCCAGCAGCGACCTGCGGAGTAGCGCCTCCTACAATGAGCAGTTCTTC. Drawing the rest from reference TRBV11-1 and TRBJ2-1, the complete variable domain is EAEVAQSPRYKITEKSQAVAFWCDPISGHATLYWYRQILGQGPELLVQFQDESVVDDSQLPKDRFSAERLKGVDSTLKIQPAELGDSAMYLCASSDLRSSASYNEQFFGPGTRLTVL.

This clonotype was found a few times. This CDR3 is CSVVQGSSTEAFF. As DNA, the CDR3 is TGCAGCGTCGTACAGGGGAGTAGCACTGAAGCTTTCTTT. This sequence joins TRBV29-1 and TRBJ1-1, with 7 bases aligning to TRBD1. The CDR3 has 13 amino acids. Germline V gene sequence: CDR1 SQVTM, CDR2 ANQGSEA. Trimming at V came to 6 bases and at J to 4 bases, leaving 8 bases not matched to a gene.

This clonotype occurred a few times. The chain carries TRBV27 and TRBJ2-1; a possible D gene is TRBD2 (6 bases). V was clipped by 5 bases and J by 0 bases, with 14 bases between them. This CDR3 comprises 16 residues. Germline CDR1 reads MNHEY; CDR2 reads SMNVEV (reference sequence). For the CDR3, the DNA is TGTGCCAGCAGTGGATTAGCGGACCGCTCCTACAATGAGCAGTTCTTC. Encoded protein: CASSGLADRSYNEQFF.

The J gene is TRBJ1-1, the V gene TRBV7-3, with D unclear. This CDR3 is 13 amino acids long. Germline CDR1 and CDR2: SGHTA and FQGTGA. The CDR3 nucleotides read TGTGCTGTCAGCTTATACGGCAACACTGAAGCTTTCTTT. Amino acids: CAVSLYGNTEAFF.

This clonotype was detected a few times. This chain connects TRBV6-2 or TRBV6-3 to TRBJ1-4; possibly TRBD1 for D (5 bases). Germline V CDR1 and CDR2: MNHEY, SVGEGT. With 0 bases removed from V and 7 bases from J, the gap between germline ends came to 12 bases. The CDR3 runs to 15 residues. CDR3 protein: CASSYSRERGEKLFF. The CDR3 DNA follows: TGTGCCAGCAGTTACTCCAGGGAGAGAGGTGAAAAACTGTTTTTT.

The chain employs TRBV9 and TRBJ2-1; the match to TRBD2 covers 7 bases. V shed 2 bases, J shed 2 bases, and the junction held 7 bases outside the gene matches. The CDR3 is 16 amino acids. CDR1 and CDR2 from the germline V gene are SGDLS and YYNGEE. CDR3 in DNA: TGTGCCAGCAGCGTGGGCGGGAGAGGCCCCTACAATGAGCAGTTCTTC. Protein sequence: CASSVGGRGPYNEQFF.